This T cell receptor (beta chain) appears in the sequencing data of a study of spatial heterogeneity in lung cancer. TCRdb used MiXCR to reprocess the 5' RACE reads, holding one entry per CDR3 protein. The table records around 60,000 distinct CDR3 sequences, 7.5% to 9% of them present only once. The time point denotes: sample taken at primary tumor resection. Sequencing covered unsorted whole RNA taken from tumor, nontumor lung or frozen PBMC. After removal of 3 bases from V and 5 bases from J, the junction contained 10 bases not matched to a gene. CDR1 is DFQATT and CDR2 is SNEGSKA in the germline V gene (reference sequence). The CDR3 runs to 15 residues.

The receptor's source is a female donor with early-stage non-small cell lung cancer. Sequencing used PBMCs, obtained at surgery. The chain recombines TRBV20-1 with TRBJ2-7; 10 bases are a match to TRBD2. The CDR3 protein is CSARAGLAGVHEQYF. The CDR3 DNA follows: TGCAGTGCTAGGGCCGGGCTAGCGGGAGTTCACGAGCAGTACTTC.